Listed below are T cell receptor beta chains from one sample, sequenced in a study of shared T cell receptors in the human thymus. Sequencing was performed with immunoSEQ multiplex PCR; in TCRdb, only in-frame clones are kept and a portion is missing. The data hold approximately 580,000 clones, with 70% to 80% observed a single time. This same sample was also part of a study on human thymus T cells.

Sequencing input: thymocytes. The receptors were sampled from a boy less than two years old with a congenital heart defect. Both conserved end residues are part of each CDR3. D genes are given only for firm matches. Only part of the rows carry a size: once, few, many, or a class if the clone is expanded.

>.|16|TRBV4-1|TRBJ2-6|.
TGCGCCAGCAGCCAAGGTCAGGGCTCTGGGGCCAACGTCCTGACTTTC
CASSQGQGSGANVLTF
>TRBD1|20|TRBV19|TRBJ1-2|.
TGTGCCAGTAGTATAGGAACCCGGAGGACAGGGGCTTCAAGTTTTGGGGGCTACACCTTC
CASSIGTRRTGASSFGGYTF
>.|11|TRBV5-6|TRBJ2-5|.
TGTGCCAGCAGCTTCCGGGAGACCCAGTACTTC
CASSFRETQYF
>.|13|TRBV4-1|TRBJ2-1|.
TGCGCCAGCAGCCCGGTAGACGGGAGTGAGCAGTTCTTC
CASSPVDGSEQFF
>.|11|TRBV28|TRBJ2-1|.
TGTGCCAGCGCCACCGAACAGCCCCAGTTCTTC
CASATEQPQFF
>.|14|TRBV6-6|TRBJ2-7|.
TGTGCCAGCAGTGTAGCGGTGGAGGGCTACGAGCAGTACTTC
CASSVAVEGYEQYF
>.|15|TRBV4-2|TRBJ2-7|.
TGTGCCAGCAGCCAAGACTGGCGGGGAGCCTACGAGCAGTACTTC
CASSQDWRGAYEQYF
>.|15|TRBV6-1|TRBJ1-4|.
TGTGCCAGCAGTGAAGCTATGGCCTCTAATGAAAAACTGTTTTTT
CASSEAMASNEKLFF
>.|16|TRBV15|TRBJ1-6|.
TGTGCCACCAGCAGGGGGCGAGGGGGTTGGAATTCACCCCTCCACTTT
CATSRGRGGWNSPLHF
>TRBD1|15|TRBV28|TRBJ1-2|.
TGTGCCAGCAGTTTGGGTCTGGACAGGCGCTATGGCTACACCTTC
CASSLGLDRRYGYTF
>.|14|TRBV4-2|TRBJ2-7|.
TGTGCCAGCAGCCAAGAGTGCCCGAGGGTCGAGCAGTACTTC
CASSQECPRVEQYF
>.|13|TRBV27|TRBJ2-7|.
TGTGCCAGCAGTTTGGGGGAGGCGGACGAGCAGTACTTC
CASSLGEADEQYF
>TRBD2|13|TRBV2|TRBJ2-5|.
TGTGCCGGGGGACTAGCGGGGCAAGAGACCCAGTACTTC
CAGGLAGQETQYF
>.|14|TRBV6-1|TRBJ2-1|once
TGTGCCTGCCTCACCATTACAGGGTTCGATGAGCAGTTCTTC
CACLTITGFDEQFF